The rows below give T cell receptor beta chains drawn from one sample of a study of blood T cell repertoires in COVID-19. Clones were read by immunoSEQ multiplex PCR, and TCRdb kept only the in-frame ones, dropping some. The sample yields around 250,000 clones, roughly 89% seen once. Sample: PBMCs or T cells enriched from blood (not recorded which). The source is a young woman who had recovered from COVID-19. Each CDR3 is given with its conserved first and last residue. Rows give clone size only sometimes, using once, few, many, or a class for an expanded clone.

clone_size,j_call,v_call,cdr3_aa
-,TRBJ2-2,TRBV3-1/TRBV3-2,CASSQDSGQRRTFTGELFF
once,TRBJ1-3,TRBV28,CASSTGSSGNTIYF
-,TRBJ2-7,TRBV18,CASSGQGSGNEQYF
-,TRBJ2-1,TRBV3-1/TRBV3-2,CASSQEDLSGRDAYNEQFF
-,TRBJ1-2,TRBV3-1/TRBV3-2,CASSHLSGLYYGYTF
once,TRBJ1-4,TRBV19,CASSMSSGGIEKLFF
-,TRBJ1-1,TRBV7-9,CASSLVRHLNTEAFF
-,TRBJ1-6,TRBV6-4,CASSDQIIGDNSPLHF
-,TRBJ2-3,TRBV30,CAWSVSLEADTQYF
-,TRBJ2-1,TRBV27,CASHPLSGTYNEQFF
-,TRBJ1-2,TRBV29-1,CSVSGTDGYTF
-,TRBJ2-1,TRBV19,CASSIGMREIPHNEQFF
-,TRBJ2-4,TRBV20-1,CSASPSGRRTKNIQYF
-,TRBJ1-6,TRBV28,CASQDFYGNSPLHF
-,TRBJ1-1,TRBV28,CASSAGQSMNTEAFF
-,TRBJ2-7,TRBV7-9,CASSLIGAYEQYF
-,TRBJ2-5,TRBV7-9,CASSPFGVGLGAETQYF
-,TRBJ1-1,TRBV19,CASFTGTEAFF
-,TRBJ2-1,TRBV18,CASSPQSGRANEQFF